The clone carrying this T cell receptor (beta chain) was seen a handful of times. This record comes from a study of T cells after yellow fever vaccination. V lost 5 bases and J 4 bases, leaving 14 bases between the germline ends. The CDR3 is 14 residues long. Germline loops: CDR1 SGHVS, CDR2 FQNEAQ. TCRdb analysed the 5' RACE reads with MiXCR anew, one entry per CDR3 protein. This sample has under 55,000 distinct CDR3 sequences, with less than 8% found just once. This chain connects TRBV7-8 to TRBJ2-5; D uncertain. This sequence originates from a man aged 18 to 29 who received the YFV17D yellow fever vaccine. Sequenced here: CD8+ T cells not binding an NS4B(214-222) dextramer, sorted from PBMCs, sampled about 49 days after the first yellow fever vaccination. The CDR3 loop reads CASSPLQAPETQYF. In DNA, the CDR3 is TGTGCCAGCAGCCCACTCCAGGCCCCAGAGACCCAGTACTTC.